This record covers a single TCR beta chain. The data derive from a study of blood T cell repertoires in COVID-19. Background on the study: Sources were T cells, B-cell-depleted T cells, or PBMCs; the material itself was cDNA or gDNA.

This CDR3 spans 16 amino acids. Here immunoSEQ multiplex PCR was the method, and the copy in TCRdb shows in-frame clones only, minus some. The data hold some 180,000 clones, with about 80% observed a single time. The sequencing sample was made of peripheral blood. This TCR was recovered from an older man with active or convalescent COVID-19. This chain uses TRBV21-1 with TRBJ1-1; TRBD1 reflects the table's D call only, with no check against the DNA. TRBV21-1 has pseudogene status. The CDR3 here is CASSNLTGGKRTEAFF. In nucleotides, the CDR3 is TGTGCCAGCAGCAATTTGACAGGGGGTAAACGAACTGAAGCTTTCTTT.